Following are 30 T cell receptor beta chains from one sample sequenced in a study of shared clonotypes between healthy human individuals. Data came from immunoSEQ multiplex PCR; TCRdb stores just in-frame clones and leaves some out. The sample includes 97,000 or so clones, 40% to 55% of them seen just once. Sequencing used PBMCs. Every receptor here comes from a middle-aged woman in good health. Some clones in this sample may be carry-over from other donors' samples.

A note on this clone: A much larger clone lies a single base off, so this may be a read error. The chain has TRBV5-1 and TRBJ2-1, with a weak D call TRBD1 (5 bases). Germline values: CDR1 SGHRS, CDR2 YFSETQ. Trimming removed 4 bases from V and 4 bases from J, with 6 bases in between. CDR3 length equals 12 residues. The CDR3 reads CASSQGYNEQFF. The CDR3 DNA reads as TGCGCCAGCAGCCAGGGTTACAATGAGCAGTTCTTC.

The V call is TRBV9, the J call TRBJ2-5, with D hard to call. The CDR3 sequence is 15 residues long. V shed 4 bases and J shed 0 bases, with 13 bases lying between them. Per the germline V gene, CDR1 is SGDLS and CDR2 is YYNGEE. CDR3 coding DNA: TGTGCCAGCAGCCCCAAGGGCACATACCAAGAGACCCAGTACTTC. Amino acids: CASSPKGTYQETQYF.

V gene TRBV7-3 combines with J gene TRBJ2-6, with D unclear. Germline CDR1 is SGHTA and CDR2 is FQGTGA. The CDR3 length is 16 residues. V lost 2 bases and J 0 bases, leaving 8 bases between the germline ends. The CDR3: CASSLGLRSGANVLTF. The CDR3 nucleotides are TGTGCCAGCAGCTTAGGTCTGCGCTCTGGGGCCAACGTCCTGACTTTC.

The chain is built from TRBV29-1 and TRBJ2-1; the match to TRBD2 covers 10 bases. The CDR3 runs 14 residues. CDR1 is SQVTM, CDR2 ANQGSEA, per germline. With 6 bases clipped from V and 4 bases from J, the junction kept 6 bases outside the gene matches. The CDR3 spells CSVRGLAEYNEQFF. CDR3 coding DNA: TGCAGCGTCCGAGGACTAGCGGAATACAATGAGCAGTTCTTC.

The V and J genes are TRBV29-1 and TRBJ2-2; D assignment may be TRBD1 or TRBD2 (5 bases each). The germline gives CDR1 SQVTM, CDR2 ANQGSEA. This CDR3 region has 14 residues. V lost 8 bases, J lost 4 bases, and 17 bases lay in between. The CDR3 nucleotides read TGCAGCACCACAGGTGGGGGATTCACCGGGGAGCTGTTTTTT. Its protein product is CSTTGGGFTGELFF.

This chain joins TRBV27 and TRBJ2-7, with a weak D call TRBD2 (5 bases). There are 14 residues in the CDR3. Trimming left V 4 bases short and J 0 bases short, with 10 bases between. Germline CDR1 MNHEY, CDR2 SMNVEV (reference sequence). The CDR3 loop is CASSSRALSYEQYF. Written as DNA, the CDR3 is TGTGCCAGCAGTTCGCGGGCACTCTCCTACGAGCAGTACTTC.

J is TRBJ1-2 and V is TRBV4-2, with D possibly matching TRBD1 (6 bases). V was shortened by 0 bases and J by 4 bases, with 12 bases between the two germline ends. The germline CDR1 and CDR2 sequences are LGHNA and YNFKEQ. This CDR3 spans 15 amino acids. The CDR3 spells CASSQDPGAVYGYTF. CDR3 DNA: TGTGCCAGCAGCCAAGATCCGGGGGCGGTCTATGGCTACACCTTC.

The sample holds many counts of this clone. The V gene is TRBV27, the J gene TRBJ1-1, with D maybe TRBD1 (5 bases). From germline, CDR1 is MNHEY and CDR2 SMNVEV (reference sequence). The CDR3 contains 14 residues. V was shortened by 7 bases and J by 6 bases, with 18 bases between the two germline ends. CDR3 region: CASMALSGLAEAFF. In DNA form, the CDR3 reads TGTGCCAGCATGGCCCTCTCGGGGCTGGCTGAAGCTTTCTTT.

This clone has a handful of counts. The J gene is TRBJ2-4, the V gene TRBV9, with D possibly TRBD2 on 6 matching bases. Trimming shortened V by 0 bases and J by 9 bases, and 10 bases separated the two germline ends. From germline, CDR1 is SGDLS and CDR2 YYNGEE. The CDR3 consists of 13 residues. CDR3 sequence reads: CASSVGRGGIQYF. CDR3 DNA sequence: TGTGCCAGCAGCGTAGGGCGGGGTGGCATTCAGTACTTC.

In the case of this clone: Sequence at one end of the junction differs from germline and may be a read error. The rearrangement joins TRBV19 to TRBJ2-5; D uncertain. There are 12 residues in the CDR3. In germline, CDR1 is LNHDA, CDR2 SQIVND (reference sequence). CDR3 DNA sequence: TGTACCAGTAGTGCCCCTCAAGAGACCCAGTACTTC. Its translation: CTSSAPQETQYF.

This clone showed up just a few times. The rearrangement joins TRBV5-8 to TRBJ1-3; 11 bases map to TRBD1. CDR1 is SGHTS and CDR2 is YDEGEE in the germline V gene. V lost 3 bases to trimming and J lost 0 bases; unmatched junction nucleotides: 5. The CDR3 totals 17 residues. CDR3 sequence: CASSYGTGGNSGNTIYF. The DNA for the CDR3 is TGTGCCAGCAGCTACGGGACAGGGGGGAACTCTGGAAACACCATATATTTT.

The sample holds a few counts of this clone. This chain joins TRBV6-1 and TRBJ2-1; TRBD2 matches at 9 bases. V dropped 6 bases and J dropped 6; count of bases not matched to a gene: 9. This CDR3 spans 15 amino acids. CDR1 and CDR2 from the germline V gene are MNHNS and SASEGT. In DNA form, the CDR3 reads TGTGCCAGCAGCCGTATAGCGGGAGAGTCCAATGAGCAGTTCTTC. This codes for CASSRIAGESNEQFF.

The chain carries TRBV5-6 and TRBJ2-5, with D perhaps TRBD1 (6 bases). Trimming removed 0 bases from V and 5 bases from J, with 11 bases in between. The V gene's germline CDR1 is SGHDT and CDR2 YYEEEE. The CDR3 totals 14 residues. The CDR3, as DNA: TGTGCCAGCAGCTTGGCGGGCAGGGGTGAGACCCAGTACTTC. Protein: CASSLAGRGETQYF.

This clone appeared a few times. The chain is built from TRBV28 and TRBJ2-1; the D gene is possibly TRBD2 (6 bases). Trimming left V 6 bases short and J 3 bases short, with 18 bases between. The CDR3 has 16 amino acids. Germline V CDR1 and CDR2: MDHEN, SYDVKM. The CDR3: CASSLTRTSRYNEQFF. The CDR3 bases are TGTGCCAGCAGCTTGACTAGGACTTCTCGCTACAATGAGCAGTTCTTC.

This sequence joins TRBV19 and TRBJ2-7; 7 bases align to TRBD1. This CDR3 region has 15 residues. V shed 5 bases and J 3 bases; nucleotides not matched to a gene: 10. Germline V CDR1 and CDR2: LNHDA, SQIVND (reference sequence). The CDR3 loop reads CASSVTGQIDYEQYF. Here the CDR3 DNA reads TGTGCCAGTAGTGTTACGGGACAGATCGACTACGAGCAGTACTTC.

To note about this clone: Germline and junction disagree at one end, which may indicate a read error. The chain's CDR3 is CASGGTANRPQHF. The CDR3, as DNA: TGTGCCAGCGGGGGGACAGCTAATCGGCCCCAGCATTTT. The chain uses TRBV6-5 and TRBJ1-5; 7 nucleotides line up with TRBD1. CDR1 is MNHEY, CDR2 SVGAGI, per germline. The CDR3 length is 13 residues.

The chain links TRBV7-9 to TRBJ1-2; 11 bases agree with TRBD1. Germline V gene lookup returns CDR1 SEHNR and CDR2 FQNEAQ (reference sequence). The CDR3 length is 15 residues. With V trimmed by 5 bases and J by 4 bases, 6 bases remained unmatched. This chain's CDR3 is CASSRRGTGGYGYTF. CDR3 in DNA: TGTGCCAGCAGCCGTAGGGGGACAGGGGGCTATGGCTACACCTTC.

This clone is medium-sized. This rearrangement joins TRBV20-1 to TRBJ2-7; D is perhaps TRBD1 (6 bases). This CDR3 is 11 amino acids long. Looked up from germline, CDR1 is DFQATT and CDR2 is SNEGSKA (reference sequence). V dropped 5 bases and J dropped 2 bases, with 7 bases sitting between them. CDR3 sequence: CSAGGPYEQYF. CDR3 nucleotide sequence: TGCAGTGCTGGGGGCCCCTACGAGCAGTACTTC.

This clone was seen a single time. V usage is TRBV25-1 and J usage is TRBJ1-2; D remains unclear. In germline, CDR1 is MGHDK, CDR2 SYGVNS. The length of the CDR3 is 14 residues. V gave up 1 base and J gave up 6 bases, with 12 bases separating them. The CDR3 sequence: CASSEFSGTDGYTF. CDR3 coding DNA: TGTGCCAGCAGTGAATTCTCAGGTACTGATGGCTACACCTTC.

This chain joins TRBV5-1 and TRBJ2-3; D possibly matches TRBD1 or TRBD2 (5 bases each). Trimming left V 9 bases short and J 3 bases short, with 14 bases between. This CDR3 has 13 amino acids. In germline, CDR1 is SGHRS, CDR2 YFSETQ. The CDR3 here is CATGASSTDTQYF. CDR3 bases: TGCGCCACCGGGGCCTCGTCGACAGATACGCAGTATTTT.

This clone was seen just once. Distinct nucleotide sequences in the sample also encode this CDR3. This sequence joins TRBV18 and TRBJ2-3; TRBD2 agrees at 9 bases. CDR1 and CDR2 (germline): KGHSH, LQKENI. This CDR3 region has 16 residues. The V segment lost 1 base and the J segment 0 bases; nucleotides outside the gene matches: 2. This chain's CDR3 is CASSPRTSGSTDTQYF. Here the CDR3 DNA reads TGTGCCAGCTCACCACGAACTAGCGGGAGCACAGATACGCAGTATTTT.

This chain joins TRBV5-8 and TRBJ2-7; D remains unclear. This CDR3 comprises 12 residues. Trimming removed 4 bases at V and 2 bases at J, with 7 bases between. Germline CDR1 is SGHTS and CDR2 is YDEGEE. The CDR3 loop reads CASSVVAYEQYF. CDR3 sequence (DNA): TGTGCCAGCAGCGTGGTGGCCTACGAGCAGTACTTC.

The chain uses TRBV5-6 and TRBJ2-4, with a possible D match to TRBD1 (5 bases). The CDR3 is 13 residues long. Between the trimmed V and J ends, which lost 0 bases and 10 bases, there was a span of 11 bases. The V gene's germline CDR1 is SGHDT and CDR2 YYEEEE. The CDR3, as DNA: TGTGCCAGCAGCTTGGACAGGCGCCCTATTCAGTACTTC. This codes for CASSLDRRPIQYF.

This clone was seen a few times. The rearrangement uses TRBV7-8 and TRBJ2-1; no clear D gene. Between the trimmed V and J ends, which lost 5 bases and 2 bases, there was a span of 13 bases. Germline values: CDR1 SGHVS, CDR2 FQNEAQ. This CDR3 has 15 residues. The CDR3 region has the DNA TGTGCCAGCAGCCCCTTCGAAGGCCCCTACAATGAGCAGTTCTTC. It encodes CASSPFEGPYNEQFF.

This clone was recorded a few times. V and J are TRBV6-6 and TRBJ2-7; possibly TRBD1 for D (6 bases). Germline V CDR1 and CDR2: MNHNY, SVGAGI (reference sequence). This CDR3 comprises 14 residues. V was clipped by 10 bases and J by 1 base, with 17 bases between them. This chain's CDR3 is CATLTGRRSYEQYF. The CDR3 DNA follows: TGTGCCACCCTCACAGGGAGAAGATCCTACGAGCAGTACTTC.

In its sample, this clone was seen a few times. This chain connects TRBV6-5 to TRBJ1-2; D unresolved. Germline V lookup: CDR1 MNHEY, CDR2 SVGAGI. Trimming pared 2 bases from V and 2 bases from J, leaving 9 bases between. The CDR3 has 14 residues. DNA for the CDR3: TGTGCCAGCAGTTACGCCCCACTAAACTATGGCTACACCTTC. Its translation is CASSYAPLNYGYTF.

This clone rates as medium-sized. The chain is built from TRBV9 and TRBJ2-3; no clear D. There are 15 residues in the CDR3. Trimming left V 4 bases short and J 1 base short, with 13 bases between. Germline CDR1 SGDLS, CDR2 YYNGEE. CDR3 loop: CASSLLLAGTDTQYF. In DNA form, the CDR3 reads TGTGCCAGCAGCCTACTACTGGCGGGCACAGATACGCAGTATTTT. Full variable domain (remainder filled in from reference TRBV9 and TRBJ2-3): DSGVTQTPKHLITATGQRVTLRCSPRSGDLSVYWYQQSLDQGLQFLIQYYNGEERAKGNILERFSAQQFPDLHSELNLSSLELGDSALYFCASSLLLAGTDTQYFGPGTRLTVL.

This clone occurred many times. The V gene is TRBV29-1, the J gene TRBJ2-3; no reliable D call. The V gene's germline CDR1 is SQVTM and CDR2 ANQGSEA. The CDR3 totals 13 residues. V gave up 5 bases and J gave up 4 bases, with 13 bases separating them. CDR3 region: CSVTILGADTQYF. The CDR3 bases are TGCAGCGTTACCATTCTCGGCGCAGATACGCAGTATTTT.

This clone has a count of ten or more. The chain employs TRBV6-6 and TRBJ1-3, with 9 bases matching TRBD1. The CDR3 loop spans 15 amino acids. CDR1 is MNHNY and CDR2 is SVGAGI in the germline V gene (reference sequence). V was pared by 4 bases and J by 1 base, with 2 bases of the junction left unmatched. The CDR3 coding sequence is TGTGCCAGCAGTTGGGACAGGGCTTCTGGAAACACCATATATTTT. As protein: CASSWDRASGNTIYF.

This clone was counted many times. This may stem from a read error, because a much larger clone lies one nucleotide away. The same CDR3 arises from other DNA sequences in this sample as well. The chain combines TRBV20-1 with TRBJ1-2; no definite D call. CDR3 length: 8 residues. Germline V gene data show CDR1 as DFQATT and CDR2 as SNEGSKA (reference sequence). The CDR3 reads CSASGYTF. CDR3 in DNA: TGCAGTGCTAGTGGCTACACCTTT.